This T cell receptor beta chain comes out of a study of blood T cell repertoires in COVID-19. Recruits, aged roughly 18 to 89 years, lived in about two dozen US areas. Generated by immunoSEQ multiplex PCR, the TCRdb table keeps only in-frame clones and is missing some. Of roughly 170,000 clones listed, 80% to 90% are singletons. Germline V CDR1 and CDR2: LNHDA, SQIVND (reference sequence). Trimming at V came to 5 bases and at J to 5 bases, leaving 5 bases not matched to a gene. The CDR3 spans 13 residues. The clonotype originates from a woman aged 50 to 60 in a cohort exposed to, infected with or recovered from COVID-19 (not recorded which). The V and J genes are TRBV19 and TRBJ2-7, with TRBD1 identical over 8 bases. Source material: PBMCs or T cells enriched from blood (not recorded which). In DNA form, the CDR3 reads TGTGCCAGTAGTGTCTCAGGGGGCGACGAGCAGTACTTC. Residues: CASSVSGGDEQYF. The whole variable domain, remainder taken from reference TRBV19 and TRBJ2-7, is DGGITQSPKYLFRKEGQNVTLSCEQNLNHDAMYWYRQDPGQGLRLIYYSQIVNDFQKGDIAEGYSVSREKKESFPLTVTSAQKNPTAFYLCASSVSGGDEQYFGPGTRLTVT.